Presented here are 8 T cell receptor beta chains from one specimen sequenced in a study of T cells in women clearing cervical HPV infection. Profiling relied on immunoSEQ multiplex PCR, and the TCRdb table lists in-frame clones only, not all of them. This table holds over 35,000 clones. The sequenced sample consisted of blood buffy coat. The origin of the receptors is a woman between 18 and 70 years old with a cervical HPV16 infection that either progressed to CIN3+ or cleared (not recorded which).

For this clone: The read terminates 3 residues ahead of where the CDR3 ends, so the germline J gene completes it. The chain recombines TRBV11-2 with TRBJ1-6; D not resolved. The CDR3 has 13 residues. Germline V lookup: CDR1 SGHAT, CDR2 FQNNGV. V lost 1 base to trimming and J lost 4 bases, with 2 bases between them. CDR3 protein: CASSLAYNSPLHF. CDR3 bases read: TGTGCCAGCAGCTTAGCTTATAATTCACCC.

Points on this clone: The read ends 3 residues before the CDR3 terminus; that terminus is restored from the germline J gene. V gene TRBV7-2 combines with J gene TRBJ1-1; 7 bases are shared with TRBD1. J lost 5 bases, V lost 6 bases, and 6 bases had no gene match. The CDR3 extends over 13 amino acids. From germline, CDR1 is SGHTA and CDR2 FQGNSA. The CDR3 sequence is CASSSTGVTEAFF. The DNA read from the CDR3 is TGTGCCAGCAGTTCCACAGGGGTAACTGAA.

Turning to this clone: The read terminates 3 residues ahead of where the CDR3 ends, so the germline J gene completes it. The chain links TRBV29-1 to TRBJ2-7; D might be TRBD2 (6 bases). This CDR3 contains 15 residues. The V gene lost 6 bases and the J gene lost 2 bases, with 20 bases spanning the gap. Germline V CDR1 and CDR2: SQVTM, ANQGSEA. The CDR3 sequence is CSVPHPRRATYEQYF. CDR3 bases read: TGCAGCGTCCCCCATCCACGGAGGGCCACCTACGAG.

Remarks on this clone: The CDR3 is cut off 3 residues early in the read; its end comes from the germline J gene. The chain employs TRBV2 and TRBJ2-2; TRBD1 matches 11 bases. The CDR3 consists of 14 residues. Germline CDR1 and CDR2: SNHLY and FYNNEI. The sequenced part of the CDR3 DNA is TGTGCCAGCAGGAGGGGACAGGGGGGTGAAAAG. Encoded protein: CASRRGQGGEK. In full, the CDR3 is CASRRGQGGEKLFF.

The covered CDR3 bases are TGTGCCAGCAGCTTAGCGCCTTCGGGCACCGGGGAG. Its translation is CASSLAPSGTGE. The whole CDR3 protein reads CASSLAPSGTGELFF. This rearrangement joins TRBV7-6 to TRBJ2-2; the D is unclear. The CDR3 goes on 3 residues after the read ends, and that part is filled in from the germline J gene. Germline values: CDR1 SGHVS, CDR2 FNYEAQ. Between the trimmed V and J ends, which lost 0 bases and 4 bases, there was a span of 9 bases. The length of the CDR3 is 15 residues.

Worth noting for this clone: The CDR3 end is not reached by the read, which stops 3 residues before it; the germline J gene fills it in. The chain joins TRBV20-1 to TRBJ2-1; TRBD2 might be the D (6 bases). This CDR3 is built from 15 residues. Per germline, CDR1 DFQATT and CDR2 SNEGSKA (reference sequence). V gave up 5 bases and J gave up 6 bases, with 20 bases separating them. The CDR3 DNA, read in part, is TGCAGTGCTCCTGGGGAGGCTAGCGCGTTCAATGAG. It translates to CSAPGEASAFNE. The full CDR3 protein is CSAPGEASAFNEQFF.

For this clone: The DNA ends 3 residues before the CDR3 does, and the rest of the CDR3 is filled in from the germline J gene. In the same sample, other DNA sequences code for this CDR3. This chain joins TRBV18 and TRBJ1-1; D remains ambiguous. The CDR3 extends over 13 amino acids. Germline V gene sequence: CDR1 KGHSH, CDR2 LQKENI. Trimming removed 3 bases at V and 1 base at J, with 6 bases between. The CDR3 spells CASSPNGNTEAFF. The DNA read from the CDR3 is TGTGCCAGCTCACCGAACGGGAACACTGAA.

In the case of this clone: The DNA ends 3 residues before the CDR3 does, and the rest of the CDR3 is filled in from the germline J gene. The gene calls are TRBV7-2 and TRBJ2-5; 8 nucleotides match TRBD2. This CDR3 has 15 amino acids. Per germline, CDR1 SGHTA and CDR2 FQGNSA. The CDR3 protein is CASSLSSGPTDTQYF. CDR3 bases read: TGTGCCAGCAGCCTATCTAGCGGGCCCACAGATACC.